This T cell receptor beta chain was documented in a study of CXCR3-negative and CXCR3-positive naive CD8 T cells (dated by TCRdb to the late 2010s). In terms of the full investigation: About 135 million TRB reads were obtained in total, roughly 1.5 +/- 0.3 million reads per library. The diversity and physicochemical repertoire analyses included fewer than twelve donors pooled from two independent experiments. The TRBV-TRBJ cluster analysis covered naive subsets from about 5 donors and memory cells from 3 donors. Study-wide findings and limitations: TRB CDR3s from CXCR3-positive naive cells showed higher hydrophobicity (lower Kidera factor 4), lower energy, and higher strength and volume indices than CXCR3-negative naive cells. Similar TRBV-TRBJ usage was shown by naive CXCR3-negative and CXCR3-positive cells from the same donor, whereas distinct patterns were shown by memory cells. Surface CD5, linked to self-reactivity in mice, was comparable between naive subsets; TCR interaction strength was therefore also inferred from TRB CDR3 physicochemical properties. Repertoire diversity was comparably high in both naive subsets but much lower in memory CD8+ T cells. Freshly isolated PBMCs were used for most assays because CXCR3 expression partially decreased after cryopreservation.

For each CD8+ T cell subset, flow sorting was done in triplicate, and roughly 310,000 cells per subset went directly into RLT lysis buffer. Naive CD8+ T cells were defined stringently as CD45RO-CCR7+CD27+CD95- to exclude memory contaminants. Peripheral blood mononuclear cells were isolated from buffy coats using standard density gradient centrifugation. A FACSAria III was used to flow-sort naive CD8+ T cells into CXCR3-negative and CXCR3-positive populations. An RNeasy Mini Kit was used to extract total RNA from the sorted cells. This clonotype registers as medium-sized (0.01 to 0.1%) by frequency; no count is noted. Its binding antigen is unknown. TCRdb shows the sequencer as NextSeq 550. The Human TCR Profiling Kit (MiLaboratory) was used to make UMI-labeled 5' RACE TRB cDNA libraries. The full amount of extracted RNA was used for cDNA synthesis, and the full amount of resulting cDNA was used for PCR amplification. Libraries were prepared in parallel with an identical number of PCR cycles. In the source study's methods: With a minimum of two reads required per UMI, MIGEC and MiXCR pulled out about 50,000 +/- 10,000 unique UMI-labeled TRB cDNA molecules from each library. On average, about 40,000 +/- 10,000 functional in-frame TRB CDR3 nucleotide clonotypes lacking stop codons were found per library. After downsampling to 5000 UMI-labeled TRB molecules per sample, diversity metrics such as normalized Shannon-Wiener and Chao1 were calculated in VDJtools. VDJtools was used to calculate clonotype-size-weighted physicochemical properties of the central five CDR3 residues, namely interaction energy, strength, volume and Kidera factor 4. Each entry corresponds to one CDR3 protein sequence from reads that TCRdb reprocessed, and DNA is not given. The V and J calls and clone size come from TCRdb's table, not from the authors' own analysis. The sample table holds roughly 7,000 distinct CDR3 sequences. The ten biggest clones cover 1.5% to 2% of the sample.

This TCR came from a human donor in good health. Some clones in this sample may be carry-over from other donors' samples. The sample taken for sequencing was naive CXCR3+ CD8+ T cells from blood. The intended sense of this specimen's cell subset or site label: CD45RO-CCR7+CD27+CD95- naive CD8+ T cells expressing CXCR3 (TNR3+).

The CDR3 reads CASSRTDGDFEKLFF. This chain is built from TRBV7-9 and TRBJ1-4. The germline V gene (reference sequence) provides CDR1 SEHNR and CDR2 FQNEAQ. From the cysteine up to the phenylalanine, the CDR3 has a length of 15 residues. No DNA sequence is on record.